This T cell receptor beta chain was recovered during a study of blood T cell repertoires in COVID-19. Overall study context: The cDNA or gDNA used as material had been derived from T cells, B-cell-depleted T cells, or PBMCs.

As originally analysed: By means of reference gene primer amplification, nucleated cell counts were estimated. This table comes from immunoSEQ multiplex PCR, and its TCRdb copy is limited to in-frame clones, with some not included. V, J and clone size derive from that table, while D and trimming were established from the DNA sequence. This table holds some 180,000 clones, around 82% found once. This clonotype was obtained from a woman aged 80 or older with acute or convalescent COVID-19. Specimen: peripheral blood.

CDR3 residues: CASSLVREETQYF. CDR3 nucleotide sequence: TGTGCCAGCAGCTTAGTCAGGGAAGAGACCCAGTACTTC. The chain recombines TRBV7-2 with TRBJ2-5, with a possible D match to TRBD1 (5 bases). V dropped 1 base and J dropped 3 bases, with 6 bases sitting between them. Germline CDR1 and CDR2: SGHTA and FQGNSA. The CDR3 is 13 amino acids. The variable domain in full, with the rest retrieved from reference TRBV7-2 and TRBJ2-5, is GAGVSQSPSNKVTEKGKDVELRCDPISGHTALYWYRQSLGQGLEFLIYFQGNSAPDKSGLPSDRFSAERTGGSVSTLTIQRTQQEDSAVYLCASSLVREETQYFGPGTRLLVL.